This T cell receptor beta chain was recorded in a study of blood T cell repertoires in COVID-19. Study information: Researchers got acute and convalescent COVID-19 samples from the United States, Italy and Spain.

After removal of 0 bases from V and 2 bases from J, the junction contained 5 bases not matched to a gene. The germline CDR1 and CDR2 sequences are SGHRS and YFSETQ. This CDR3 region has 15 residues. As processed by the authors: Using reference gene primer amplification, nucleated cell counts were estimated. This table comes from immunoSEQ multiplex PCR, and its TCRdb copy is limited to in-frame clones, with some not included. V and J calls and clone size follow that table, whereas D and trimming were derived from the DNA. This sample has tens of thousands of clones, with more than 75% found just once.

The sequence derives from a human donor in a cohort sampled during active COVID-19. Sequencing was carried out using peripheral blood. The chain has TRBV5-1 and TRBJ2-7, with TRBD1 matching 7 bases. The CDR3 coding sequence is TGCGCCAGCAGCTTGGGGGACAGCCGCCCCTACGAGCAGTACTTC. This gives the protein CASSLGDSRPYEQYF.